Listed below are T cell receptor beta chains from one sample, sequenced in a study of CD8 T cells in ankylosing spondylitis. One entry per CDR3 protein results from TCRdb running MiXCR on the 5' RACE reads. The top ten hold nearly 15% of the sample, which has about 160,000 distinct CDR3 sequences, around 45% seen once. Source material: synovial fluid, either unsorted or a sorted T cell fraction (not recorded which). The receptors were gathered from a male donor with ankylosing spondylitis. The CDR3 runs from the conserved cysteine through the conserved F or W. The D gene is left open where the match is weak. Rows may omit the clone size; those that give it use once, few, many or a size class.

d_call j_call clone_size v_call cdr3_aa cdr3_nt
- TRBJ2-5 few TRBV11-3 CASSFGPETQYF TGTGCCAGCAGCTTCGGGCCCGAGACCCAGTACTTC
- TRBJ2-1 few TRBV20-1 CSARDGGGPPYNEQFF TGCAGTGCTAGAGATGGAGGAGGCCCCCCCTACAATGAGCAGTTCTTC
- TRBJ1-6 many TRBV2 CASSLGGSYNSPLHF TGTGCCAGCAGTCTGGGAGGCTCCTATAATTCACCCCTCCACTTT
- TRBJ1-1 - TRBV12-3/TRBV12-4 CASSLGQGLYTEAFF TGTGCCAGCAGTTTAGGTCAGGGGTTATACACTGAAGCTTTCTTT
TRBD2 TRBJ2-2 - TRBV7-8 CASSLAGLENTGELFF TGTGCCAGCAGCTTAGCGGGACTAGAGAACACCGGGGAGCTGTTTTTT
TRBD2 TRBJ2-7 - TRBV27 CASSLSGGLAGDSEQYF TGTGCCAGCAGTTTATCCGGGGGACTAGCGGGAGATTCCGAGCAGTACTTC
- TRBJ2-7 few TRBV10-3 CAISDPGVYEQYF TGTGCCATCAGTGATCCAGGGGTGTACGAGCAGTACTTC
- TRBJ2-2 - TRBV12-5 CASGGESSFMNTGELFF TGTGCTAGTGGGGGGGAGAGTAGTTTTATGAACACCGGGGAGCTGTTTTTT
- TRBJ2-1 few TRBV12-3/TRBV12-4 CASSRYNEQFF TGTGCCAGCAGCAGATACAATGAGCAGTTCTTC
TRBD2 TRBJ2-1 - TRBV4-3 CASSQGSWLAGGSEQFF TGCGCCAGCAGCCAAGGGTCATGGCTAGCGGGAGGAAGTGAGCAGTTCTTC
- TRBJ2-1 - TRBV2 CASRPKYNEQFF TGTGCCAGCAGACCTAAATACAATGAGCAGTTCTTC
- TRBJ2-7 - TRBV10-3 CASGTVSSYEQYF TGTGCCAGCGGGACAGTCAGCTCCTACGAGCAGTACTTC
TRBD1 TRBJ1-1 - TRBV4-3 CASSQRTGGGTEAFF TGCGCCAGCAGCCAACGGACAGGTGGAGGCACTGAAGCTTTCTTT
TRBD1 TRBJ1-2 - TRBV10-2 CASSDSTGAEGFYGYTF TGCGCCAGCAGTGATTCTACAGGGGCCGAGGGGTTCTATGGCTACACCTTC
- TRBJ1-2 - TRBV6-5 CASSYHLLDTLYGYTF TGTGCCAGCAGTTACCACTTACTTGACACCCTCTATGGCTACACCTTC
TRBD1 TRBJ1-2 few TRBV27 CASSMGTGSYGYTF TGTGCCAGCAGTATGGGGACAGGGTCCTATGGCTACACCTTC
- TRBJ1-1 - TRBV7-6 CASSLRGLGMNTEAFF TGTGCCAGCAGCTTAAGGGGTCTGGGGATGAACACTGAAGCTTTCTTT
TRBD2 TRBJ2-1 - TRBV28 CASSLASGVNEQFF TGTGCCAGCAGTTTGGCTAGCGGGGTGAATGAGCAGTTCTTC
- TRBJ1-2 - TRBV5-1 CASARVREVYGYTF TGCGCCAGCGCCCGTGTGAGGGAGGTCTATGGCTACACCTTC
TRBD1 TRBJ1-1 - TRBV3-1 CASEKWTGRRAEAFF TGTGCCAGCGAGAAGTGGACAGGCCGTAGGGCTGAAGCTTTCTTT
- TRBJ2-7 few TRBV10-3 CAISAPTYEQYF TGTGCCATCAGTGCGCCAACCTACGAGCAGTACTTC
- TRBJ2-5 few TRBV4-2 CASSQDLLRAGYDLETQYF TGTGCCAGCAGCCAAGATCTGTTAAGGGCGGGTTATGATTTGGAGACCCAGTACTTC
- TRBJ1-2 - TRBV7-9 CASSLAVGDGYTF TGTGCCAGCAGCTTAGCGGTAGGAGATGGCTACACCTTC
TRBD2 TRBJ2-1 - TRBV12-3/TRBV12-4 CASSYGTSGGASYNEQFF TGTGCCAGCAGTTATGGGACTAGCGGGGGGGCCTCCTACAATGAGCAGTTCTTC